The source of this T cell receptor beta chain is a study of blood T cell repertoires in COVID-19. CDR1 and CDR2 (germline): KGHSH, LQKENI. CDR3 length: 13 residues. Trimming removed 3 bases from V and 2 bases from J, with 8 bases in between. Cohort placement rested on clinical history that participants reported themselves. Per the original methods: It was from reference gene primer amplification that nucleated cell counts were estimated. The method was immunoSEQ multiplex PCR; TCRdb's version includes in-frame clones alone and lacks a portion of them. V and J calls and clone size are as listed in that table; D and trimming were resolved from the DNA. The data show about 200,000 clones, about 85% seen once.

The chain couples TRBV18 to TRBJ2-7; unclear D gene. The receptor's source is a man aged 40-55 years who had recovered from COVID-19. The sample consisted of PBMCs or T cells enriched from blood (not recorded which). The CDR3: CASSPRGPYEQYF. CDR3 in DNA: TGTGCCAGCTCACCGCGTGGGCCCTACGAGCAGTACTTC. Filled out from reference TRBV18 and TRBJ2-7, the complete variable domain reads NAGVMQNPRHLVRRRGQEARLRCSPMKGHSHVYWYRQLPEEGLKFMVYLQKENIIDESGMPKERFSAEFPKEGPSILRIQQVVRGDSAAYFCASSPRGPYEQYFGPGTRLTVT.